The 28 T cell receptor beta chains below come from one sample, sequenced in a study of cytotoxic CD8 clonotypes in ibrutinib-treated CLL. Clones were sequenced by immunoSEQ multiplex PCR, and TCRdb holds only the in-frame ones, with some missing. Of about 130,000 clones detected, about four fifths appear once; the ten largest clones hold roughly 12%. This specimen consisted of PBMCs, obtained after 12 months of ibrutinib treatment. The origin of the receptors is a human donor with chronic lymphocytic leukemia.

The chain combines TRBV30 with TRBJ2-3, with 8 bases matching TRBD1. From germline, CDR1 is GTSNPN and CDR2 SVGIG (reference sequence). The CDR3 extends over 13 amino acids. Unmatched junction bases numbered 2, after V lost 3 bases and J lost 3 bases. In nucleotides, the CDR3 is TGTGCCTGGAGCAGGGGGCATACAGATACGCAGTATTTT. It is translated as CAWSRGHTDTQYF.

CDR3 loop: CASSWGGQTNYGYTF. DNA for the CDR3: TGTGCCAGCAGTTGGGGGGGACAGACTAACTATGGCTACACCTTC. V usage is TRBV28 and J usage is TRBJ1-2; TRBD1 matches at 7 bases. There are 15 residues in the CDR3. Losses at the gene ends were 4 bases for V and 0 bases for J; bases not matched to a gene: 5. From germline, CDR1 is MDHEN and CDR2 SYDVKM.

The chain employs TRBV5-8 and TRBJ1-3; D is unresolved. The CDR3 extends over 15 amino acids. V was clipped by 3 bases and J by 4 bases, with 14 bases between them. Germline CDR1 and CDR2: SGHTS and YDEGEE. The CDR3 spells CASSSTFGSGNTIYF. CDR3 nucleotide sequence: TGTGCCAGCAGCTCCACGTTCGGATCCGGAAACACCATATATTTT.

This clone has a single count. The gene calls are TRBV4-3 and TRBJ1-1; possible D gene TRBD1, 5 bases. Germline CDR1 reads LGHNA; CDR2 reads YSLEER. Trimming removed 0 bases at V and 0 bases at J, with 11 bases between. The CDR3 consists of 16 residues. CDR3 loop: CASSQDFGGLNTEAFF. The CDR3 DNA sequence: TGCGCCAGCAGCCAAGATTTTGGGGGGTTGAACACTGAAGCTTTCTTT.

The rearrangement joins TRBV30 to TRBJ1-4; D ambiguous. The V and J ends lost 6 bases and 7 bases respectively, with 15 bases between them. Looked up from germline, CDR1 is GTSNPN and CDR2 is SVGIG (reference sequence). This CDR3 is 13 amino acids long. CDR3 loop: CACLRTGSEKLFF. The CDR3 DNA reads TGTGCCTGCCTCCGGACGGGAAGTGAAAAACTGTTTTTT.

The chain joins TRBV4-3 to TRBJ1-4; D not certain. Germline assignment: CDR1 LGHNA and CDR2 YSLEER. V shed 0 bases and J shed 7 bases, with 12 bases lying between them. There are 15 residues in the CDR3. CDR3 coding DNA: TGCGCCAGCAGCCAAGATGGCGCGTCCATTGAAAAACTGTTTTTT. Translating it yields CASSQDGASIEKLFF.

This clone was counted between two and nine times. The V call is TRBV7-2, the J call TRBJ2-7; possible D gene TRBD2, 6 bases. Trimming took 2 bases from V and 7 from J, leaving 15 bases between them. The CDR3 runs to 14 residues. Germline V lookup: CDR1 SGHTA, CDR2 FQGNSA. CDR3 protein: CASSLSWGEWEQYF. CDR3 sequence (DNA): TGTGCCAGCAGCTTAAGCTGGGGGGAATGGGAGCAGTACTTC.

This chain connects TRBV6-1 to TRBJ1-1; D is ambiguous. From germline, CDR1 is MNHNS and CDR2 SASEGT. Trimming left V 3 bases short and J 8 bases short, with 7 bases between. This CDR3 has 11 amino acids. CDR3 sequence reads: CASSEIWEAFF. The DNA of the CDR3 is TGTGCCAGCAGTGAGATCTGGGAAGCTTTCTTT.

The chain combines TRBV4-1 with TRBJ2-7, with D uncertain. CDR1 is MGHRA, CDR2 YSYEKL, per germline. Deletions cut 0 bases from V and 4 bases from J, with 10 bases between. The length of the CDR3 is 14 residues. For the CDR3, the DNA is TGCGCCAGCAGCCAAGAAATAGTGGGGTACGAGCAGTACTTC. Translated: CASSQEIVGYEQYF.

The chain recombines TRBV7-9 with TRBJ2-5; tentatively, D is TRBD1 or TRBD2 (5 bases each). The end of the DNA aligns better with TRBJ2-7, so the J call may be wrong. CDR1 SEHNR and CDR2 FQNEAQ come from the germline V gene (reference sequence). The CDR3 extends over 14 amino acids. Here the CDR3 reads CASSPQRDRYEQYF. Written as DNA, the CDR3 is TGTGCCAGCAGCCCCCAAAGGGACCGCTACGAGCAGTACTTC.

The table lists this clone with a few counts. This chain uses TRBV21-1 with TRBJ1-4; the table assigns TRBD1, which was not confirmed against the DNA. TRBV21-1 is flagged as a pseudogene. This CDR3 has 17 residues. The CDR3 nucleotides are TGTGCCAGCAGCACGAACAGGGGACCCCATTTAAATGAAAAACTGTTTTTT. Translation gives CASSTNRGPHLNEKLFF.

The CDR3 protein is CASSYTYGYTF. The CDR3 nucleotides read TGTGCCAGTAGTTATACCTATGGCTACACCTTC. V and J are TRBV19 and TRBJ1-2; D unresolved. V lost 5 bases, J lost 4 bases, and 5 bases lay in between. The germline CDR1 and CDR2 sequences are LNHDA and SQIVND (reference sequence). CDR3 size: 11 residues.

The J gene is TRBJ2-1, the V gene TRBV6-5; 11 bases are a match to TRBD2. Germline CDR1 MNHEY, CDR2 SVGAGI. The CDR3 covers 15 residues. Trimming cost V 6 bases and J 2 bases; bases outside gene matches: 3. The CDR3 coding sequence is TGTGCCAGCAGATCGGGACTAGCGGCCTACAATGAGCAGTTCTTC. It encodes CASRSGLAAYNEQFF.

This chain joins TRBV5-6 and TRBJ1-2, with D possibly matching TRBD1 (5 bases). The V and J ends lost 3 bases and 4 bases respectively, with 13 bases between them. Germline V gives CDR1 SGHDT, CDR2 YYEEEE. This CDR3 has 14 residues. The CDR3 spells CASSSPGRSYGYTF. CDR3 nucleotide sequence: TGTGCCAGCAGCTCCCCGGGACGGAGCTATGGCTACACCTTC. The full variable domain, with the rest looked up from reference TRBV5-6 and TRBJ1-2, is DAGVTQSPTHLIKTRGQQVTLRCSPKSGHDTVSWYQQALGQGPQFIFQYYEEEERQRGNFPDRFSGHQFPNYSSELNVNALLLGDSALYLCASSSPGRSYGYTFGSGTRLTVV.

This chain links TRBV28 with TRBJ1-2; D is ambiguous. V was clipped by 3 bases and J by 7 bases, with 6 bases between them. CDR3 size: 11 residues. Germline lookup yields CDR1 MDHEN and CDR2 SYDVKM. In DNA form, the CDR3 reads TGTGCCAGCAGTTTTGGCGTTGGCTACACCTTC. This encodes CASSFGVGYTF.

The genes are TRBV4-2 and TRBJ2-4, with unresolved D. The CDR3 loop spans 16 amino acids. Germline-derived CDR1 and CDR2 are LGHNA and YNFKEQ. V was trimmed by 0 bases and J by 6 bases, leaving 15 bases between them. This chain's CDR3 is CASSQDRDGLGNIQYF. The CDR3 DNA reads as TGTGCCAGCAGCCAAGACCGTGACGGCCTTGGAAACATTCAGTACTTC.

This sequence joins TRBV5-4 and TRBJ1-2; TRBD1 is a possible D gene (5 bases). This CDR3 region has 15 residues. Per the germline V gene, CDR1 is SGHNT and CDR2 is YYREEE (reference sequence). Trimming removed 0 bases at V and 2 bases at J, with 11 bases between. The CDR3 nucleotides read TGTGCCAGCAGCTTGGGGCAGGGAATAAACTATGGCTACACCTTC. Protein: CASSLGQGINYGYTF. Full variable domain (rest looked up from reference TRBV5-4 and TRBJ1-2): ETGVTQSPTHLIKTRGQQVTLRCSSQSGHNTVSWYQQALGQGPQFIFQYYREEENGRGNFPPRFSGLQFPNYSSELNVNALELDDSALYLCASSLGQGINYGYTFGSGTRLTVV.

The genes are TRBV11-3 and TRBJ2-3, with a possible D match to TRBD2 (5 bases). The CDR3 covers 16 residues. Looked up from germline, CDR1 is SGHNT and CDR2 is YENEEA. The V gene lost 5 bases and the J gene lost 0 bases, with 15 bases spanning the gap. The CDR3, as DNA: TGTGCCAGCAGCGCCAGCCTAGCTCCAAGCACAGATACGCAGTATTTT. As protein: CASSASLAPSTDTQYF.

In DNA form, the CDR3 reads TGTGCCAGTATTGACGAGGAGTACGAGCAGTACTTC. It codes for CASIDEEYEQYF. The chain carries TRBV19 and TRBJ2-7; D is uncertain. CDR1 and CDR2 from the germline V gene are LNHDA and SQIVND (reference sequence). The CDR3 runs to 12 residues. V lost 7 bases, J lost 4 bases, and 11 bases lay in between.

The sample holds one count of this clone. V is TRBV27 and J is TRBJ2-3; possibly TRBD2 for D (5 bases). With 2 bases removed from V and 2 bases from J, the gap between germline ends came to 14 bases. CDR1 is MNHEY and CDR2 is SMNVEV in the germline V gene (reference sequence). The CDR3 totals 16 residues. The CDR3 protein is CASSLEGLPFTDTQYF. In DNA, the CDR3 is TGTGCCAGCAGTTTAGAGGGCTTACCCTTCACAGATACGCAGTATTTT.

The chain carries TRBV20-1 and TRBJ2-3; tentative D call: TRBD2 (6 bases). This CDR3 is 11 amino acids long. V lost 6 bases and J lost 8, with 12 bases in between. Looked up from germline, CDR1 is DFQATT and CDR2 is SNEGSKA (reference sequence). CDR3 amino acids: CSAPVGGTQYF. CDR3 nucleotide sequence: TGCAGTGCCCCCGTCGGGGGTACGCAGTATTTT.

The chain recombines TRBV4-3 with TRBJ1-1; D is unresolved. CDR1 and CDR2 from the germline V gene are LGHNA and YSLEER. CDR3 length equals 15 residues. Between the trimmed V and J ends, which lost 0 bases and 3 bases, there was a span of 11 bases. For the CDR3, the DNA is TGCGCCAGCAGCCAAGATAGCCGAGCGGACACTGAAGCTTTCTTT. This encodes CASSQDSRADTEAFF.

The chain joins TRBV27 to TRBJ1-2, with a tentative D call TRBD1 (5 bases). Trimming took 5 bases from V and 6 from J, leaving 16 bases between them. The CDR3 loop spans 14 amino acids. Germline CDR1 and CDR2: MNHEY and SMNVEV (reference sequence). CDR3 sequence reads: CASSPRGGLDGYTF. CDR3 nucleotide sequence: TGTGCCAGCAGTCCGCGGGGGGGTTTGGATGGCTACACCTTC.

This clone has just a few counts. The CDR3 nucleotides read TGTGCCTGGAGTCTACGGGAAGCCCTCCCGTATGGCTACACCTTC. Amino acid sequence: CAWSLREALPYGYTF. V usage is TRBV30 and J usage is TRBJ1-2; no clear D gene. With 2 bases removed from V and 5 bases from J, the gap between germline ends came to 18 bases. The CDR3 contains 15 residues. From germline, CDR1 is GTSNPN and CDR2 SVGIG (reference sequence).

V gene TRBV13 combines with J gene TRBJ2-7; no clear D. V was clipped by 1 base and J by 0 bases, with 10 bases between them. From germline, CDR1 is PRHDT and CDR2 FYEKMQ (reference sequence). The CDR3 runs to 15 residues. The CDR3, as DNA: TGTGCCAGCAGCTTAGCGGGTTTGAGCTCCTACGAGCAGTACTTC. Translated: CASSLAGLSSYEQYF.

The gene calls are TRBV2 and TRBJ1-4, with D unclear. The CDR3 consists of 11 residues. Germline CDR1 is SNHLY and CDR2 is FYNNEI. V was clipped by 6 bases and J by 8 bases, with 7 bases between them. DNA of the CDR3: TGTGCCAGCAGACAGACAGAAAAACTGTTTTTT. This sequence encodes CASRQTEKLFF.

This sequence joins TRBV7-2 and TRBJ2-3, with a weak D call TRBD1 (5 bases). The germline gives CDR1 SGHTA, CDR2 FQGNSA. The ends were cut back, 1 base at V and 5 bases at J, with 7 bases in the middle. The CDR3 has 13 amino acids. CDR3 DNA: TGTGCCAGCAGCTTAGTCAGGGAAGATACGCAGTATTTT. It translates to CASSLVREDTQYF.

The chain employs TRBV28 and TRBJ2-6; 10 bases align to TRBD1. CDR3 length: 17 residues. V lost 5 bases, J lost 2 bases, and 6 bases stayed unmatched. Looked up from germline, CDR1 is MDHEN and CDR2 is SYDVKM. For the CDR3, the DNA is TGTGCCAGCAGTGGGACAGGGGAGGTTCCTGGGGCCAACGTCCTGACTTTC. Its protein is CASSGTGEVPGANVLTF.